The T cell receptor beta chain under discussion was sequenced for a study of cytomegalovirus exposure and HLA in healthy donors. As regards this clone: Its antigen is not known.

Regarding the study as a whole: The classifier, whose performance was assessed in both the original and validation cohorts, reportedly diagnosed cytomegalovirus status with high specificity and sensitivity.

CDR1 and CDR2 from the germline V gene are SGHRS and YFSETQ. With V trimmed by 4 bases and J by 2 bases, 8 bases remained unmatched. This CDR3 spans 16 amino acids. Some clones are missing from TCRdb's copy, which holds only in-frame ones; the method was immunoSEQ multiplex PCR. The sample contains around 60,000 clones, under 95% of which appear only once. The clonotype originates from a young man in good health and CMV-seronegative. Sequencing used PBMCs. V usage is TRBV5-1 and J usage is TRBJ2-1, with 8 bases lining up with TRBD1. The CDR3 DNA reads TGCGCCAGCAGCGAGGGACAGGCAAGAACCTACAATGAGCAGTTCTTC. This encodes CASSEGQARTYNEQFF.